One and the same sample provided the 27 T cell receptor beta chains below, sequenced in a study of T cells after yellow fever vaccination. TCRdb redid the calling of the 5' RACE reads with MiXCR, one entry per CDR3 protein. The table lists roughly 330,000 distinct CDR3 sequences, around 6.8% of them singletons. Sequences were derived from PBMCs, sampled approximately 47 days after the first yellow fever vaccination. Every receptor here comes from a man younger than 30 who received the YFV17D yellow fever vaccine.

This clonotype has more than one count but fewer than ten. CDR3 protein: CASSQEVNYEQYV. The CDR3 bases are TGCGCCAGCAGCCAGGAGGTGAACTACGAGCAGTACGTC. The chain couples TRBV4-1 to TRBJ2-7; possibly TRBD2 for D (5 bases). CDR1 and CDR2 (germline): MGHRA, YSYEKL. The CDR3 contains 13 residues. V was clipped by 3 bases and J by 3 bases, with 9 bases between them.

This clonotype has more than one count but fewer than ten. This rearrangement joins TRBV7-3 to TRBJ1-6; no clear D. Germline CDR1 is SGHTA and CDR2 is FQGTGA. The CDR3 consists of 16 residues. With 1 base removed from V and 7 bases from J, the gap between germline ends came to 14 bases. The CDR3 sequence is CASSLNRGGRNSPLHF. For the CDR3, the DNA is TGTGCCAGCAGCTTAAATCGGGGAGGGCGCAATTCACCCCTCCACTTT.

This clonotype turned up a few times. This chain uses TRBV7-2 with TRBJ1-3; D remains ambiguous. Germline CDR1 is SGHTA and CDR2 is FQGNSA. This CDR3 has 13 amino acids. The V and J ends lost 7 bases and 2 bases respectively, with 9 bases between them. Written as DNA, the CDR3 is TGTGCCAGCACCTACCAGACTGGAAACACCATATATTTT. It yields the protein CASTYQTGNTIYF.

This clonotype appeared a few times. V and J are TRBV30 and TRBJ2-7; either TRBD1 or TRBD2 may supply D (5 bases each). There are 12 residues in the CDR3. Trimming pared 2 bases from V and 5 bases from J, leaving 10 bases between. CDR1 GTSNPN and CDR2 SVGIG come from the germline V gene (reference sequence). The CDR3 bases are TGTGCCTGGAGTAGGGGACGGGACGAGCAGTACTTC. Translation: CAWSRGRDEQYF.

This clonotype was counted many times. The chain is built from TRBV6-5 and TRBJ2-3, with D tentatively TRBD1 (5 bases). CDR1 and CDR2 from the germline V gene are MNHEY and SVGAGI. This CDR3 spans 15 amino acids. V was clipped by 0 bases and J by 0 bases, with 7 bases between them. The CDR3: CASSYSSGSTDTQYF. The CDR3 DNA is TGTGCCAGCAGTTACTCGTCAGGGAGCACAGATACGCAGTATTTT.

CDR3: CASSRDIPEDTEAFF. The CDR3 bases are TGCGCCAGCAGCCGAGACATACCTGAGGACACTGAAGCTTTCTTT. This rearrangement joins TRBV5-1 to TRBJ1-1; D not certain. CDR1 and CDR2 from the germline V gene are SGHRS and YFSETQ. Trimming took off 4 bases at V and 3 bases at J, with 16 bases between the two ends. The CDR3 sequence is 15 residues long.

This clonotype was seen a few times. This chain connects TRBV18 to TRBJ2-2; tentative D call: TRBD2 (5 bases). Germline values: CDR1 KGHSH, CDR2 LQKENI. The CDR3 length is 16 residues. V dropped 2 bases and J dropped 4 bases, with 14 bases sitting between them. This CDR3 reads CASSPFEGDGTGELFF. As DNA, the CDR3 is TGTGCCAGCTCACCATTTGAGGGCGACGGCACCGGGGAGCTGTTTTTT. Drawing the rest from reference TRBV18 and TRBJ2-2, the complete variable domain is NAGVMQNPRHLVRRRGQEARLRCSPMKGHSHVYWYRQLPEEGLKFMVYLQKENIIDESGMPKERFSAEFPKEGPSILRIQQVVRGDSAAYFCASSPFEGDGTGELFFGEGSRLTVL.

The sample holds a few counts of this clonotype. J is TRBJ2-5 and V is TRBV27; TRBD2 agrees at 8 bases. The CDR3 runs 14 residues. CDR1 is MNHEY, CDR2 SMNVEV, per germline (reference sequence). Trimming at V came to 5 bases and at J to 1 base, leaving 3 bases not matched to a gene. The chain's CDR3 is CASSIAGTQETQYF. In DNA, the CDR3 is TGTGCCAGCAGTATAGCGGGAACCCAAGAGACCCAGTACTTC.

This clonotype was seen ten or more times. This chain joins TRBV11-3 and TRBJ2-3; no reliable D call. This CDR3 comprises 13 residues. Trimming cost V 3 bases and J 5 bases, with 9 bases left between them. Germline V CDR1 and CDR2: SGHNT, YENEEA. CDR3 sequence reads: CASSLARKDTQYF. CDR3 nucleotide sequence: TGTGCCAGCAGCTTGGCTCGAAAAGATACGCAGTATTTT.

This clonotype was detected only a few times. The V gene is TRBV6-5, the J gene TRBJ2-1, with D possibly matching TRBD2 (6 bases). Germline lookup yields CDR1 MNHEY and CDR2 SVGAGI. The CDR3 consists of 15 residues. V was pared by 0 bases and J by 3 bases, with 9 bases between. CDR3 amino acids: CASSYSRGNYNEQFF. As DNA, the CDR3 is TGTGCCAGCAGTTACTCGCGCGGGAACTACAATGAGCAGTTCTTC.

The table lists this clonotype with a few counts. The chain carries TRBV4-3 and TRBJ1-1, with TRBD1 as a possible D gene (5 bases). Germline CDR1 and CDR2: LGHNA and YSLEER. This CDR3 contains 15 residues. V shed 0 bases and J shed 0 bases, with 8 bases lying between them. In DNA form, the CDR3 reads TGCGCCAGCAGCCAAGATTGGGGCATGAACACTGAAGCTTTCTTT. Translation: CASSQDWGMNTEAFF.

This clonotype came up many times. V is TRBV14 and J is TRBJ2-7; 12 nucleotides match TRBD1. Germline V gene sequence: CDR1 SGHDN, CDR2 FVKESK. Trimming at V came to 4 bases and at J to 3 bases, leaving 4 bases not matched to a gene. This CDR3 spans 15 amino acids. The CDR3 DNA sequence: TGTGCCAGCAGCCCGGGGACAGGGGGCATCTACGAGCAGTACTTC. Protein sequence: CASSPGTGGIYEQYF.

The chain joins TRBV12-3 or TRBV12-4 to TRBJ2-1; D possibly corresponds to TRBD2 (5 bases). V was trimmed by 3 bases and J by 2 bases, leaving 11 bases between them. The CDR3 is 15 residues long. The CDR3 region is CASSFASRPYNEQFF. CDR3 bases: TGTGCCAGCAGTTTCGCTAGCCGACCCTACAATGAGCAGTTCTTC.

This rearrangement joins TRBV6-5 to TRBJ1-1; 9 bases match TRBD1. CDR3 length: 13 amino acids. The germline CDR1 and CDR2 sequences are MNHEY and SVGAGI. Trimming at V came to 6 bases and at J to 5 bases, leaving 4 bases not matched to a gene. Written as DNA, the CDR3 is TGTGCCAGCAGAAGACAGGGGGAAACTGAAGCTTTCTTT. Protein: CASRRQGETEAFF.

The chain is built from TRBV12-3 or TRBV12-4 and TRBJ2-7; D gene unclear. The CDR3 runs 8 residues. V was clipped by 7 bases and J by 9 bases, with 4 bases between them. CDR3 protein: CASNVQYV. CDR3 nucleotides: TGTGCCAGCAATGTGCAGTACGTC.

The rearrangement uses TRBV19 and TRBJ1-2; TRBD1 agrees at 7 bases. The junction had 10 bases not matched to a gene; V was cut back by 10 bases and J by 2 bases. CDR1 is LNHDA and CDR2 is SQIVND in the germline V gene (reference sequence). This CDR3 is 14 amino acids long. The CDR3 DNA reads TGTGCCACTAAGATCCTACAGGGGAACTATGGCTACACCTTC. It is translated as CATKILQGNYGYTF.

This clonotype has just a few counts. J is TRBJ2-5 and V is TRBV5-1, with D perhaps matching TRBD1 or TRBD2 (5 bases each). This CDR3 region has 15 residues. CDR1 is SGHRS and CDR2 is YFSETQ in the germline V gene. V was clipped by 3 bases and J by 3 bases, with 15 bases between them. The CDR3 sequence is CASSSAGTVEETQYF. The DNA of the CDR3 is TGCGCCAGCAGCTCGGCCGGGACGGTGGAAGAGACCCAGTACTTC.

This clonotype showed up many times. The gene calls are TRBV4-3 and TRBJ2-1, with 7 nucleotides matching TRBD1. The CDR3 length is 15 residues. V was clipped by 3 bases and J by 6 bases; unmatched bases: 8. Germline CDR1 and CDR2: LGHNA and YSLEER. DNA of the CDR3: TGCGCCAGCAGCCATAGACAGGGCGGAGGCAATGAGCAGTTCTTC. As protein: CASSHRQGGGNEQFF.

The rearrangement links TRBV7-9 to TRBJ1-2; TRBD1 agrees at 8 bases. Germline V gives CDR1 SEHNR, CDR2 FQNEAQ (reference sequence). This CDR3 contains 16 residues. The V segment lost 4 bases and the J segment 8 bases; nucleotides outside the gene matches: 15. Written as DNA, the CDR3 is TGTGCCAGCAGCTCCACCGCCTCAGGGGGCGCTCGGGGCTACACCTTC. Encoded protein: CASSSTASGGARGYTF.

The DNA of the CDR3 is TGTGCCACCAGTGAACAAAGGGGGGACAGGGGTTTTCATCAGCCCCAGCATTTT. Protein product: CATSEQRGDRGFHQPQHF. This chain links TRBV24-1 with TRBJ1-5; 10 positions match TRBD1. The CDR3 has 18 residues. J was trimmed by 5 bases and V by 4 bases; bases with no gene match: 13. Germline V gives CDR1 KGHDR, CDR2 SFDVKD.

This clonotype has a handful of counts. The chain recombines TRBV20-1 with TRBJ1-1; 8 bases are shared with TRBD1. CDR3 length: 10 residues. Germline loops: CDR1 DFQATT, CDR2 SNEGSKA (reference sequence). The trim removed 8 bases at V and 12 bases at J, leaving 8 bases unmatched. The CDR3 reads CSTGGQSSFF. CDR3 sequence (DNA): TGCAGTACAGGGGGGCAGTCCTCTTTCTTT.

The V gene is TRBV12-3 or TRBV12-4, the J gene TRBJ2-5; the D gene is possibly TRBD1 (5 bases). This CDR3 is 15 amino acids long. Deletions cut 7 bases from V and 7 bases from J, with 22 bases between. CDR3: CASKVSETVHGTQYF. CDR3 sequence (DNA): TGTGCCAGCAAGGTGTCGGAGACAGTACATGGGACCCAGTACTTC.

This clonotype was seen many times. This chain uses TRBV7-2 with TRBJ1-2, with 12 bases identical to TRBD1. Germline values: CDR1 SGHTA, CDR2 FQGNSA. The CDR3 length is 15 residues. J gave up 4 bases and V 5 bases, and 5 bases lay outside the gene matches. CDR3 loop: CASSTGQGAFYGYTF. In nucleotides, the CDR3 is TGTGCCAGCAGCACGGGACAGGGGGCTTTCTATGGCTACACCTTC.

This clonotype was counted a few times. V and J are TRBV11-2 and TRBJ2-7, with 8 positions matching TRBD1. The CDR3 covers 12 residues. V shed 4 bases, J shed 6 bases, and the junction held 2 bases outside the gene matches. The germline CDR1 and CDR2 sequences are SGHAT and FQNNGV. In DNA, the CDR3 is TGTGCCAGCAGCTGGACAGGGCGCGAGCAGTACGTC. As protein: CASSWTGREQYV.

The V and J genes are TRBV7-2 and TRBJ2-1; 10 nucleotides match TRBD2. This CDR3 region has 15 residues. The V gene's germline CDR1 is SGHTA and CDR2 FQGNSA. V shed 2 bases and J 6 bases; nucleotides not matched to a gene: 4. The CDR3 region has the DNA TGTGCCAGCAGCTTAAATAGCGGGGGGCGCAATGAGCAGTTCTTC. This codes for CASSLNSGGRNEQFF.

The V call is TRBV18, the J call TRBJ2-7, with D maybe TRBD1 (5 bases). V lost 3 bases, J lost 4 bases, and 13 bases lay in between. This CDR3 comprises 14 residues. The germline gives CDR1 KGHSH, CDR2 LQKENI. The CDR3 spells CASSPFDSIYEQYF. The CDR3 coding sequence is TGTGCCAGCTCACCCTTTGACAGCATTTACGAGCAGTACTTC.

This clonotype was found a few times. V and J are TRBV5-4 and TRBJ2-2; unclear D gene. CDR3 length: 13 residues. The V gene lost 4 bases and the J gene lost 4 bases, with 8 bases spanning the gap. Per germline, CDR1 SGHNT and CDR2 YYREEE (reference sequence). In DNA form, the CDR3 reads TGTGCCAGCAGCCTACAGCCCACCGGGGAGCTGTTTTTT. Translation gives CASSLQPTGELFF.